The 18 T cell receptor beta chains presented below share a single source sample, sequenced in a study of shared clonotypes between healthy human individuals. CD45RO-negative, CCR7-positively selected cells formed the naive CD8 fraction, excluding terminally differentiated effector memory CD45RA+ cells. Sequencing used immunoSEQ multiplex PCR; TCRdb keeps in-frame clones, though not all of them. The top ten hold more than 0.95% of the sample, which has millions of clones, approximately 95% seen once. The sample comprised naive CD8+ T cells sorted from blood. The receptors derive from a man aged 18 to 29 in good health.

Details on this clone: The sample contains more than one DNA sequence encoding this CDR3. The rearrangement joins TRBV27 to TRBJ1-2; D is uncertain. Germline CDR1 MNHEY, CDR2 SMNVEV (reference sequence). The germline V and J ends were trimmed by 0 bases and 3 bases, with 5 bases remaining between them. The CDR3 length is 13 residues. CDR3 in amino acids: CASSLSRDYGYTF. Here the CDR3 DNA reads TGTGCCAGCAGTTTATCTCGGGACTATGGCTACACCTTC.

This rearrangement joins TRBV28 to TRBJ1-1; no definite D call. This CDR3 is built from 13 residues. Trimming shortened V by 2 bases and J by 6 bases, and 10 bases separated the two germline ends. Germline V lookup: CDR1 MDHEN, CDR2 SYDVKM. CDR3 coding DNA: TGTGCCAGCAGTTTACCCGATGGGGCTGAAGCTTTCTTT. It yields the protein CASSLPDGAEAFF.

V is TRBV6-5 and J is TRBJ2-7, with no clear D. Germline V gives CDR1 MNHEY, CDR2 SVGAGI. This CDR3 region has 16 residues. V was clipped by 0 bases and J by 4 bases, with 16 bases between them. This chain's CDR3 is CASSYSWPDLKYEQYF. For the CDR3, the DNA is TGTGCCAGCAGTTACTCGTGGCCCGACCTAAAGTACGAGCAGTACTTC.

V and J are TRBV2 and TRBJ2-7; a weak D match, TRBD1 (7 bases). V was trimmed by 8 bases and J by 0 bases, leaving 26 bases between them. Germline assignment: CDR1 SNHLY and CDR2 FYNNEI. The CDR3 runs 18 residues. CDR3 amino acids: CASLIGGQGVKSSYEQYF. The CDR3 nucleotides read TGTGCCAGCTTGATCGGGGGTCAGGGGGTGAAAAGCTCCTACGAGCAGTACTTC.

There are many counts of this clone. V usage is TRBV2 and J usage is TRBJ2-7; D remains unclear. The CDR3 has 11 residues. V lost 7 bases and J lost 3, with 7 bases in between. The germline V gene encodes CDR1 SNHLY and CDR2 FYNNEI. The CDR3 protein is CASILDYEQYF. As DNA, the CDR3 is TGTGCCAGCATTCTGGACTACGAGCAGTACTTC.

The chain links TRBV27 to TRBJ2-2; weak D call: TRBD1 (5 bases). V gave up 6 bases and J gave up 4 bases, with 21 bases separating them. The CDR3 runs 17 residues. The germline gives CDR1 MNHEY, CDR2 SMNVEV (reference sequence). The DNA of the CDR3 is TGTGCCAGCAGCCTAATAGCCGCCAGGGCAAGCACCGGGGAGCTGTTTTTT. This gives the protein CASSLIAARASTGELFF.

The chain recombines TRBV6-5 with TRBJ2-3; no reliable D call. This CDR3 region has 16 residues. The V gene's germline CDR1 is MNHEY and CDR2 SVGAGI. V was shortened by 0 bases and J by 4 bases, with 14 bases between the two germline ends. Here the CDR3 reads CASSYSEALGPDTQYF. The CDR3 DNA reads as TGTGCCAGCAGTTACTCAGAAGCCTTGGGCCCAGATACGCAGTATTTT.

This sequence joins TRBV5-1 and TRBJ1-2, with a tentative D call TRBD1 (5 bases). The CDR3 has 13 residues. Germline loops: CDR1 SGHRS, CDR2 YFSETQ. V lost 2 bases to trimming and J lost 3 bases, with 8 bases between them. CDR3 sequence: CASSFGADYGYTF. The CDR3 DNA reads as TGCGCCAGCAGCTTCGGGGCGGACTATGGCTACACCTTC.

The gene calls are TRBV6-1 and TRBJ1-4; a possible D gene is TRBD1 (5 bases). Trimming stripped 1 base from V and 6 bases from J, with 9 bases between. Germline assignment: CDR1 MNHNS and CDR2 SASEGT. The CDR3 is made up of 14 amino acids. CDR3 protein: CASSEGPGYEKLFF. The CDR3 nucleotides are TGTGCCAGCAGTGAAGGGCCAGGGTATGAAAAACTGTTTTTT.

The chain carries TRBV19 and TRBJ2-2, with TRBD1 identical over 8 bases. Germline V CDR1 and CDR2: LNHDA, SQIVND (reference sequence). V was pared by 3 bases and J by 3 bases, with 3 bases of the junction left unmatched. The CDR3 runs to 15 residues. As DNA, the CDR3 is TGTGCCAGTAGTATGGACAGGGAGGACACCGGGGAGCTGTTTTTT. Protein product: CASSMDREDTGELFF.

Points on this clone: The identical CDR3 is also encoded by other nucleotide sequences in the sample. The chain has TRBV5-4 and TRBJ2-1, with TRBD2 matching over 8 bases. The CDR3 contains 13 residues. Looked up from germline, CDR1 is SGHNT and CDR2 is YYREEE (reference sequence). With 3 bases clipped from V and 7 bases from J, the junction kept 3 bases outside the gene matches. CDR3 region: CASSSSSGNEQFF. In nucleotides, the CDR3 is TGTGCCAGCAGCTCATCTAGCGGGAATGAGCAGTTCTTC.

This chain joins TRBV6-1 and TRBJ1-2; D remains unclear. Germline-derived CDR1 and CDR2 are MNHNS and SASEGT. The CDR3 runs 14 residues. The V gene lost 2 bases and the J gene lost 6 bases, with 13 bases spanning the gap. Here the CDR3 reads CASSESPGFDGYTF. The DNA for the CDR3 is TGTGCCAGCAGTGAAAGTCCGGGGTTCGATGGCTACACCTTC.

This clone has only one observation. V is TRBV5-6 and J is TRBJ2-7; 10 nucleotides agree with TRBD2. This CDR3 has 14 amino acids. V dropped 3 bases and J dropped 4; count of bases not matched to a gene: 4. Per the germline V gene, CDR1 is SGHDT and CDR2 is YYEEEE. The CDR3 coding sequence is TGTGCCAGCAGCTACGGGACTAGCGTATACGAGCAGTACTTC. Its translation is CASSYGTSVYEQYF.

The chain joins TRBV14 to TRBJ2-5; 7 positions agree with TRBD1. Trimming cost V 4 bases and J 1 base; bases outside gene matches: 18. The CDR3 runs to 19 residues. Per the germline V gene, CDR1 is SGHDN and CDR2 is FVKESK. The CDR3 sequence: CASSLLVGPRDSFQETQYF. DNA of the CDR3: TGTGCCAGCAGCCTTCTAGTCGGCCCCCGGGACAGTTTCCAAGAGACCCAGTACTTC.

This rearrangement joins TRBV29-1 to TRBJ2-5; possibly TRBD1 or TRBD2 for D (5 bases each). V lost 2 bases, J lost 2 bases, and 12 bases lay in between. Germline V gene lookup returns CDR1 SQVTM and CDR2 ANQGSEA. This CDR3 spans 14 amino acids. The CDR3 protein is CSVETGTTQETQYF. The CDR3 bases are TGCAGCGTTGAAACCGGGACCACGCAAGAGACCCAGTACTTC.

A word on this clone: This CDR3 is also generated by other DNA sequences in the sample. The chain carries TRBV30 and TRBJ2-7; tentatively, D is TRBD2 (5 bases). The CDR3 runs 11 residues. Trimming stripped 0 bases from V and 6 bases from J, with 6 bases between. Germline V gene data show CDR1 as GTSNPN and CDR2 as SVGIG (reference sequence). The DNA for the CDR3 is TGTGCCTGGAGTGTAGGAGGCGAGCAGTACTTC. Protein product: CAWSVGGEQYF.

About this clone: The same CDR3 also results from other DNA sequences found in this sample. This chain links TRBV27 with TRBJ2-2; no clear D gene. Germline-derived CDR1 and CDR2 are MNHEY and SMNVEV (reference sequence). Deletions cut 0 bases from V and 5 bases from J, with 4 bases between. The CDR3 totals 13 residues. The CDR3 DNA is TGTGCCAGCAGTTTATCAGGGACCGGGGAGCTGTTTTTT. It encodes CASSLSGTGELFF.

This rearrangement joins TRBV4-3 to TRBJ2-5; D may be TRBD1 (6 bases). The V and J ends lost 0 bases and 3 bases respectively, with 11 bases between them. Germline values: CDR1 LGHNA, CDR2 YSLEER. The CDR3 is 15 residues long. In DNA form, the CDR3 reads TGCGCCAGCAGCCAAGATCTGGACAGCGAAGAGACCCAGTACTTC. Translated, it gives CASSQDLDSEETQYF.